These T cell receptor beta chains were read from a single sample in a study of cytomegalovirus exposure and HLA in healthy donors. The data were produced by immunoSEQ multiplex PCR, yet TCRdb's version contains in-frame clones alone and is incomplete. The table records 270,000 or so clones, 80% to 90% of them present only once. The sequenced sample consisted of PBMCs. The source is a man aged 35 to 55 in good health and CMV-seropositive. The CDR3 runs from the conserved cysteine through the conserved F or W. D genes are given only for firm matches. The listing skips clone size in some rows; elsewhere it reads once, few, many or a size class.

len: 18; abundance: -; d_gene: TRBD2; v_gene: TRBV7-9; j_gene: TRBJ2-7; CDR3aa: CASSSYIIRDYTAYEQYF; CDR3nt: TGTGCCAGCAGCTCGTACATCATCCGGGACTACACAGCCTACGAGCAGTACTTC
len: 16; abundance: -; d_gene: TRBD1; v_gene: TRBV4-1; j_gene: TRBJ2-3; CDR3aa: CASSQDWGQGSDTQYF; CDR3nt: TGCGCCAGCAGCCAAGATTGGGGACAGGGTTCAGATACGCAGTATTTT
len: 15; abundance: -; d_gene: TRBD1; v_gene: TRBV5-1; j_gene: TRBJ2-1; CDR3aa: CASSLSGGAYNEQFF; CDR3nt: TGCGCCAGCAGCTTGTCAGGGGGCGCCTACAATGAGCAGTTCTTC
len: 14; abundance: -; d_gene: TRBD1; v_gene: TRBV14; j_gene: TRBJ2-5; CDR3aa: CASSGRGIQETQYF; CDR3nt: TGTGCCAGCAGCGGCAGGGGGATACAAGAGACCCAGTACTTC
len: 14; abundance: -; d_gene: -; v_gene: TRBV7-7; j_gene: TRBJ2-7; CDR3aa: CASSPDSYSYEQYF; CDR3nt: TGTGCTAGCAGCCCCGACAGTTACTCCTACGAGCAGTACTTC
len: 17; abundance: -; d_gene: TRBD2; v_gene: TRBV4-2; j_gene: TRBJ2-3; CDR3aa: CASSQVRTSETTDTQYF; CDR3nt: TGTGCCAGCAGCCAAGTTCGGACTAGCGAAACCACAGATACGCAGTATTTT
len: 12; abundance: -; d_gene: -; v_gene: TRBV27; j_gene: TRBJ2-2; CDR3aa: CASSARRGELFF; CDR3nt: TGTGCCAGCAGTGCCCGGAGAGGGGAGCTGTTTTTT
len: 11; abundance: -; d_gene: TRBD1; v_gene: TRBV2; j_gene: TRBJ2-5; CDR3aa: CATGTEETQYF; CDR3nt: TGTGCCACAGGGACAGAAGAGACCCAGTACTTC
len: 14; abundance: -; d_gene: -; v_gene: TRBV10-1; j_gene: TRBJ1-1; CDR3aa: CASSEGQRETEAFF; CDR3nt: TGCGCCAGCAGTGAGGGACAGAGAGAAACTGAAGCTTTCTTT
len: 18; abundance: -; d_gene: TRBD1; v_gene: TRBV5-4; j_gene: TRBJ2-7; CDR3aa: CASSLGMGGQGGSYEQYF; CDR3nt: TGTGCCAGCAGCTTGGGGATGGGAGGACAGGGTGGATCCTACGAGCAGTACTTC
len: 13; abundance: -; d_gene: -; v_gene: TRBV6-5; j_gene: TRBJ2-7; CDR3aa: CASGKQPSYEQYF; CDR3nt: TGTGCCAGCGGAAAACAGCCTTCCTACGAGCAGTACTTC
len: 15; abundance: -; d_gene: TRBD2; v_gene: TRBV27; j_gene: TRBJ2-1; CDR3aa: CASRATSGRGNEQFF; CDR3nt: TGTGCCAGCAGGGCGACTAGCGGGAGGGGAAATGAGCAGTTCTTC
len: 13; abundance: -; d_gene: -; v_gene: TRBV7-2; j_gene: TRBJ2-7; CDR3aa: CASSPDRHYEQYF; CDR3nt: TGTGCCAGCAGCCCGGACAGACACTACGAGCAGTACTTC
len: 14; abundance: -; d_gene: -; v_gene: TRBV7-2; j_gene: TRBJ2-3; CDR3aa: CASSFDSSTDTQYF; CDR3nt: TGTGCCAGCAGCTTTGACTCTAGCACAGATACGCAGTATTTT
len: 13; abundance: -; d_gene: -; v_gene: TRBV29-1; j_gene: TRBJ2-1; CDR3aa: CSGGGGSSSEQFF; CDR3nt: TGCAGCGGGGGCGGAGGGAGCAGCAGCGAGCAGTTCTTC
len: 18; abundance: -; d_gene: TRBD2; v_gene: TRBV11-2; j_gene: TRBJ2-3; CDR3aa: CASSTKPGLAVKTDTQYF; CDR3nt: TGTGCCAGCAGCACGAAACCGGGACTAGCAGTCAAGACAGATACGCAGTATTTT
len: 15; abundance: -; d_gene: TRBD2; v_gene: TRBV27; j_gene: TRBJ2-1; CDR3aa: CASSAGLAGYNEQFF; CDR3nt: TGTGCCAGCAGCGCCGGGCTAGCGGGTTACAATGAGCAGTTCTTC
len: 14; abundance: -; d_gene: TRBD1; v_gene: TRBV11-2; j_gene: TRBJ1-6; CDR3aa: CASSLGQGRSPLHF; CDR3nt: TGTGCCAGCAGCTTAGGACAGGGTCGCTCACCCCTCCACTTT
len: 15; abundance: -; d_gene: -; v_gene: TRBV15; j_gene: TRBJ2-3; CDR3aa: CATSRLTVATDTQYF; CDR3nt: TGTGCCACCAGCAGGCTGACAGTGGCCACAGATACGCAGTATTTT
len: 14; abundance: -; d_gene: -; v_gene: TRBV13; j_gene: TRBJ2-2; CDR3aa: CASSLVERSGELFF; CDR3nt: TGTGCCAGCAGCTTAGTTGAGCGTAGCGGGGAGCTGTTTTTT
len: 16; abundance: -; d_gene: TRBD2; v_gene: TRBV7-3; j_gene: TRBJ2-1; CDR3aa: CASSLTASGTYNEQFF; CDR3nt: TGTGCCAGCAGCTTAACGGCTAGCGGGACCTACAATGAGCAGTTCTTC
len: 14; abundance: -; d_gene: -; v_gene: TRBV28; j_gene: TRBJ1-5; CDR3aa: CASFIGRGGEPQHF; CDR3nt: TGTGCCAGCTTTATTGGGAGGGGGGGAGAGCCCCAGCATTTT
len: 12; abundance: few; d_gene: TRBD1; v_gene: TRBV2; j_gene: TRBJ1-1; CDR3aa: CASSVTGREAFF; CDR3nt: TGTGCCAGCAGCGTGACAGGGAGGGAAGCTTTCTTT
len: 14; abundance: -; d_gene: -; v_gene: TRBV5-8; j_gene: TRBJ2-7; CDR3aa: CASSPQGILYEQYF; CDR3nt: TGTGCCAGCAGCCCACAGGGTATCCTCTACGAGCAGTACTTC
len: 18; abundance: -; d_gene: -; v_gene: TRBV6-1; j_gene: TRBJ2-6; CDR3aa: CASSESLVGAGGANVLTF; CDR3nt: TGTGCCAGCAGTGAAAGTTTAGTGGGGGCTGGTGGGGCCAACGTCCTGACTTTC
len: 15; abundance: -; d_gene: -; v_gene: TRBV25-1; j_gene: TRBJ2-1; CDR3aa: CASSAAGSSYNEQFF; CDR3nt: TGTGCCAGCAGTGCGGCGGGGAGCTCCTACAATGAGCAGTTCTTC
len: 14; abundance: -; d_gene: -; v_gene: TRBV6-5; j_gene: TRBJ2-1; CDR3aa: CASSYGANGDEQFF; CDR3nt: TGTGCCAGCAGTTACGGGGCCAATGGGGATGAGCAGTTCTTC
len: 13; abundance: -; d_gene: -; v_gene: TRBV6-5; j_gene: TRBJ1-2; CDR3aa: CASSLGGSGGYTF; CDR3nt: TGTGCCAGCAGTCTAGGGGGATCTGGGGGCTACACCTTC
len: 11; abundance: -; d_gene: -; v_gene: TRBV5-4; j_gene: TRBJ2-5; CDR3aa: CASSLRGTQYF; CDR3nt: TGTGCCAGCAGCTTGAGGGGGACCCAGTACTTC